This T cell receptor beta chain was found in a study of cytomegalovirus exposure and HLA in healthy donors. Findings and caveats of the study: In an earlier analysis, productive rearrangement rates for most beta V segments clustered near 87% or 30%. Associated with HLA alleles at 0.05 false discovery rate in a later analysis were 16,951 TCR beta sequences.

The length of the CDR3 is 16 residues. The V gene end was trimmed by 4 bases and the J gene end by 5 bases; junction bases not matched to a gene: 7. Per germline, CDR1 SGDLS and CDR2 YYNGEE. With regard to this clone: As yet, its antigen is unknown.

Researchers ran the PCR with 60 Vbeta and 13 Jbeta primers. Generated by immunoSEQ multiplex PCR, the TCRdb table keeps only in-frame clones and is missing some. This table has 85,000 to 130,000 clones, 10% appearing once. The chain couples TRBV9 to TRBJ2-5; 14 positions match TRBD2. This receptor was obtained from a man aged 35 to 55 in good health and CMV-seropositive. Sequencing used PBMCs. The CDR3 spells CASSSGLAGVMETQYF. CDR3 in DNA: TGTGCCAGCAGCTCGGGACTAGCGGGAGTAATGGAGACCCAGTACTTC.